At least ten counts were recorded for the clone carrying this T cell receptor (beta chain). The data stem from a study of T cells in Graves' hyperthyroidism and ophthalmopathy. TCR beta CDR3 regions were amplified from RNA. During a first-round RT-PCR of the TCR CDR3, the HTBI primer set was used. TCRdb called the multiplex PCR reads again in MiXCR, with one record for every CDR3 protein. The sample holds 500,000 to 750,000 distinct CDR3 sequences; approximately 15% are singletons and the top ten take 7.1%. The CDR3 consists of 13 residues. Germline CDR1 and CDR2: MNHNS and SASEGT. Between the trimmed V and J ends, which lost 8 bases and 2 bases, there was a span of 12 bases.

This TCR derives from a woman between 18 and 29 years old with Graves' ophthalmopathy. Sequencing input: blood. The chain uses TRBV6-1 and TRBJ2-5; the D gene is possibly TRBD2 (6 bases). CDR3 sequence reads: CASGGAQQETQYF. In nucleotides, the CDR3 is TGTGCCAGCGGAGGGGCGCAGCAAGAGACCCAGTACTTC.